This TCR beta chain comes out of a study of a mutant IDH1 vaccine in newly diagnosed glioma. Study-level background: Vaccinations were initiated 4-6 weeks following radiotherapy alone, or were given together with temozolomide cycles.

About this clone: Antigen: not known.

Study findings and constraints: Apparently unrelated to pseudoprogression were changes in the top peripheral T cell clonotypes. Detectable vaccine-induced immune responses arose in 80% to 95% of patients.

The protocol was immunoSEQ multiplex PCR, while the TCRdb copy is restricted to in-frame clones and leaves out a portion. In the table there are under 35,000 clones, over 60% of which are singletons. This sample's time point: week 35, safety follow-up. The content of each vaccine dose was 300 ug of mutant IDH1 20-mer peptide, and topical imiquimod accompanied it. Each astrocytoma in the donors was new, WHO grade 3 or 4, IDH1-mutant and ATRX-lost. This sequence was found in a man in his forties or fifties with glioma. The material was PBMCs, obtained from a glioma patient whose treatment included an IDH1 peptide vaccine.

The CDR3 here is CASSLAQQTGATNEKLFF. In DNA form, the CDR3 reads TGTGCCAGCAGCTTGGCCCAACAGACCGGGGCCACTAATGAAAAACTGTTTTTT. The chain combines TRBV5-4 with TRBJ1-4; TRBD1 might be the D (5 bases). The germline CDR1 and CDR2 sequences are SGHNT and YYREEE (reference sequence). The CDR3 is 18 residues long. V shed 0 bases and J shed 2 bases, with 17 bases lying between them.